The 8 T cell receptor beta chains below all came from one sample that was sequenced in a study of blood T cell repertoires in COVID-19. The assay was immunoSEQ multiplex PCR, and TCRdb's table has in-frame clones only and misses some. Found here are some 100,000 clones, about 90% of them singletons; the top ten hold 1.8%. Sequencing used peripheral blood. The origin of the receptors is a human donor with active COVID-19. The donor label of this sample is uncertain.

This chain connects TRBV6-5 to TRBJ1-5; 7 bases are shared with TRBD1. Per germline, CDR1 MNHEY and CDR2 SVGAGI. V lost 5 bases, J lost 7 bases, and 11 bases stayed unmatched. This CDR3 comprises 15 residues. CDR3 sequence reads: CASSQLDRDKQPQHF. CDR3 coding DNA: TGTGCCAGCAGTCAACTTGACAGGGACAAACAGCCCCAGCATTTT.

This chain connects TRBV19 to TRBJ2-7; the D gene is possibly TRBD1 (6 bases). Trimming removed 8 bases from V and 2 bases from J, with 7 bases in between. This CDR3 is 11 amino acids long. Germline V gene sequence: CDR1 LNHDA, CDR2 SQIVND (reference sequence). The DNA for the CDR3 is TGTGCCAGTGGGGACACCTACGAGCAGTACTTC. Translation: CASGDTYEQYF.

The DNA of the CDR3 is TGCGCCAGCCGCCCAGGGTTCGACTATGGCTACACCTTC. It yields the protein CASRPGFDYGYTF. The chain joins TRBV5-1 to TRBJ1-2; D may be TRBD1 (5 bases). Trimming stripped 7 bases from V and 3 bases from J, with 13 bases between. Per the germline V gene, CDR1 is SGHRS and CDR2 is YFSETQ. This CDR3 comprises 13 residues.

The chain uses TRBV5-1 and TRBJ2-1, with 8 bases fitting TRBD2. J lost 2 bases, V lost 4 bases, and 14 bases had no gene match. Per the germline V gene, CDR1 is SGHRS and CDR2 is YFSETQ. The CDR3 totals 18 residues. CDR3 sequence (DNA): TGCGCCAGCAGCCCGGGACCGGGGGGGGGCTGGGCCTACAATGAGCAGTTCTTC. Its translation: CASSPGPGGGWAYNEQFF.

In nucleotides, the CDR3 is TGTGCCAGCAGTTACGGGAACTACAGGGTTCAACAGCCCCAGCATTTT. Translating gives CASSYGNYRVQQPQHF. The chain employs TRBV6-2 or TRBV6-3 and TRBJ1-5; weak D call: TRBD1 (6 bases). The CDR3 extends over 16 amino acids. The ends were cut back, 2 bases at V and 7 bases at J, with 18 bases in the middle. CDR1 and CDR2 (germline): MNHEY, SVGEGT.

V usage is TRBV5-4 and J usage is TRBJ1-1, with a possible D match to TRBD1 (5 bases). The V gene's germline CDR1 is SGHNT and CDR2 YYREEE (reference sequence). Trimming removed 0 bases at V and 3 bases at J, with 15 bases between. The CDR3 consists of 16 residues. The CDR3 bases are TGTGCCAGCAGCTTGGGTCCCCCCCGGGGGGACACTGAAGCTTTCTTT. Translation: CASSLGPPRGDTEAFF.

The chain combines TRBV9 with TRBJ1-3, with 8 bases lining up with TRBD1. The J segment lost 0 bases and the V segment lost 3 bases, leaving 5 bases of the junction unmatched. Germline V gene lookup returns CDR1 SGDLS and CDR2 YYNGEE. This CDR3 contains 16 residues. DNA of the CDR3: TGTGCCAGCAGCGAGCGGACAGGGATCTCTGGAAACACCATATATTTT. It translates to CASSERTGISGNTIYF.

This clone was detected only a few times. This chain connects TRBV5-1 to TRBJ1-2; 7 positions agree with TRBD1. The CDR3 contains 14 residues. Germline loops: CDR1 SGHRS, CDR2 YFSETQ. V lost 4 bases to trimming and J lost 1 base; unmatched junction nucleotides: 4. The CDR3 protein is CASSPGTVNYGYTF. CDR3 sequence (DNA): TGCGCCAGCAGCCCCGGGACAGTTAACTATGGCTACACCTTC. Based on the CDR3 plus reference TRBV5-1 and TRBJ1-2, the full variable domain is KAGVTQTPRYLIKTRGQQVTLSCSPISGHRSVSWYQQTPGQGLQFLFEYFSETQRNKGNFPGRFSGRQFSNSRSEMNVSTLELGDSALYLCASSPGTVNYGYTFGSGTRLTVV.